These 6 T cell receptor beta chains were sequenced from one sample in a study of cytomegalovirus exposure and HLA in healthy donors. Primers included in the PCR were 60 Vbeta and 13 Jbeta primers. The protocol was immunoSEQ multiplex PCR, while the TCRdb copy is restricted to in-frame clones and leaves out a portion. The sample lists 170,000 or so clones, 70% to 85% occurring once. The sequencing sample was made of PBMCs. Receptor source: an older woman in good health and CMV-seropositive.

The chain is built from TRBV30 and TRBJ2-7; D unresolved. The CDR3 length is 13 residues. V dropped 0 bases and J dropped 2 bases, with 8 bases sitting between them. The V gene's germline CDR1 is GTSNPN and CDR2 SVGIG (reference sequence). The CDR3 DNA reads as TGTGCCTGGAGTGTACGGAGCACCTACGAGCAGTACTTC. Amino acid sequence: CAWSVRSTYEQYF. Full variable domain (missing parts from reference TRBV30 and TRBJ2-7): SQTIHQWPATLVQPVGSPLSLECTVEGTSNPNLYWYRQAAGRGLQLLFYSVGIGQISSEVPQNLSASRPQDRQFILSSKKLLLSDSGFYLCAWSVRSTYEQYFGPGTRLTVT.

DNA for the CDR3: TGTGCCAGTAGGGAAGACAGGGCCACCGGGGAGCTGTTTTTT. Translation gives CASREDRATGELFF. J is TRBJ2-2 and V is TRBV19; 7 bases match TRBD1. Germline V CDR1 and CDR2: LNHDA, SQIVND (reference sequence). V shed 6 bases and J 4 bases; nucleotides not matched to a gene: 5. The CDR3 is made up of 14 amino acids.

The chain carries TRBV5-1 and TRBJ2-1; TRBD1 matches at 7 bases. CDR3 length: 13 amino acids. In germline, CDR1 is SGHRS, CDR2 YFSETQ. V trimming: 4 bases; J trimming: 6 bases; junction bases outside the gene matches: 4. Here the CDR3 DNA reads TGCGCCAGCAGCCAGGACAGGCTCAATGAGCAGTTCTTC. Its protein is CASSQDRLNEQFF.

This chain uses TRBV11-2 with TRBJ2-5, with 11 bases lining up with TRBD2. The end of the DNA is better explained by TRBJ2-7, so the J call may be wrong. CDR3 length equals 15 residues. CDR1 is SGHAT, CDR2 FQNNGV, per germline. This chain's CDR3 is CASSLRLAGTYEQYF. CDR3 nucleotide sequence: TGTGCCAGCAGCTTAAGACTAGCGGGGACCTACGAGCAGTACTTC.

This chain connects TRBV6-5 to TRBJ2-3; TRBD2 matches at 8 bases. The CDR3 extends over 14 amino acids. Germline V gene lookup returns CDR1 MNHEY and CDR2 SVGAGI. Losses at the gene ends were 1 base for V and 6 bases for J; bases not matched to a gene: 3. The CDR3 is CASSYFGGADTQYF. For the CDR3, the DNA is TGTGCCAGCAGTTACTTCGGGGGGGCGGATACGCAGTATTTT.

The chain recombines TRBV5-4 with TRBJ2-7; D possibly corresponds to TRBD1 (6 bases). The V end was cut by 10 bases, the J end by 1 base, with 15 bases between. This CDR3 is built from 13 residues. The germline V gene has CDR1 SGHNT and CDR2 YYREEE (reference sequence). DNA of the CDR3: TGTGCCGTAAGCGGACAGTCGTCCTACGAGCAGTACTTC. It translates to CAVSGQSSYEQYF. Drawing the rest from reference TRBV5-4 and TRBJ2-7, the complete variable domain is ETGVTQSPTHLIKTRGQQVTLRCSSQSGHNTVSWYQQALGQGPQFIFQYYREEENGRGNFPPRFSGLQFPNYSSELNVNALELDDSALYLCAVSGQSSYEQYFGPGTRLTVT.